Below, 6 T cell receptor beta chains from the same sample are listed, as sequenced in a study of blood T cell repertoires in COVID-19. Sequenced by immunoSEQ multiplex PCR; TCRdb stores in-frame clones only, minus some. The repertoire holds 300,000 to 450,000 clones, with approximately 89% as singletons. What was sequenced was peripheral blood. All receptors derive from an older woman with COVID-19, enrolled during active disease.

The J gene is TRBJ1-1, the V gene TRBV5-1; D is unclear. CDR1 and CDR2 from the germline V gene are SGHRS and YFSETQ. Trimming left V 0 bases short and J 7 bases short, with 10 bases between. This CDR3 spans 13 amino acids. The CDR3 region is CASSLALTGEAFF. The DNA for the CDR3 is TGCGCCAGCAGCTTGGCCCTAACGGGTGAAGCTTTCTTT.

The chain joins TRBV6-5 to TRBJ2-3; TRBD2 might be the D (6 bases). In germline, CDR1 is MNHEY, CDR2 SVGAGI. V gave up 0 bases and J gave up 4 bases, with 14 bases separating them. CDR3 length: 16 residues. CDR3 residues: CASSYSRASVSDTQYF. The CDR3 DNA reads TGTGCCAGCAGTTACTCGAGGGCTAGCGTTTCAGATACGCAGTATTTT.

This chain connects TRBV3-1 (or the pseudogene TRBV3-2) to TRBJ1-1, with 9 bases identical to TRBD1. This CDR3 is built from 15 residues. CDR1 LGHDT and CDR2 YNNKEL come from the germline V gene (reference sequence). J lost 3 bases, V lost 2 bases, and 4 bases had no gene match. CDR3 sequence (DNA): TGTGCCAGCAGCCAAAGGGGACAGGGCTACACTGAAGCTTTCTTT. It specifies CASSQRGQGYTEAFF.

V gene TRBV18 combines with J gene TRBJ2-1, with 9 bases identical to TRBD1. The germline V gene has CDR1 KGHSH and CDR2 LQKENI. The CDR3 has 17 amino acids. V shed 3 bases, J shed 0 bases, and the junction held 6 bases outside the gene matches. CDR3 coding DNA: TGTGCCAGCTCACCTCGAACAGGGGGCCTCTCCTACAATGAGCAGTTCTTC. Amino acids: CASSPRTGGLSYNEQFF.

The CDR3 sequence is CASSEGDSNTGELFF. The CDR3 region has the DNA TGTGCCAGCAGCGAAGGAGACTCAAACACCGGGGAGCTGTTTTTT. The chain recombines TRBV9 with TRBJ2-2; D is uncertain. CDR1 and CDR2 (germline): SGDLS, YYNGEE. The CDR3 contains 15 residues. Trimming took 3 bases from V and 2 from J, leaving 11 bases between them. Looking up the rest from reference TRBV9 and TRBJ2-2 gives the full variable domain: DSGVTQTPKHLITATGQRVTLRCSPRSGDLSVYWYQQSLDQGLQFLIQYYNGEERAKGNILERFSAQQFPDLHSELNLSSLELGDSALYFCASSEGDSNTGELFFGEGSRLTVL.

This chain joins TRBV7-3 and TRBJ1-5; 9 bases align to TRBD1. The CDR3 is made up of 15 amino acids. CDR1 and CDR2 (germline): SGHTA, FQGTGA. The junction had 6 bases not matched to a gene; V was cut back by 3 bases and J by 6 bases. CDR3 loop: CASSLGTGYGQPQHF. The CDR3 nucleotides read TGTGCCAGCAGCTTGGGGACAGGGTACGGTCAGCCCCAGCATTTT. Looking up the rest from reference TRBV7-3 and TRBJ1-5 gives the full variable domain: GAGVSQTPSNKVTEKGKYVELRCDPISGHTALYWYRQSLGQGPEFLIYFQGTGAADDSGLPNDRFFAVRPEGSVSTLKIQRTERGDSAVYLCASSLGTGYGQPQHFGDGTRLSIL.